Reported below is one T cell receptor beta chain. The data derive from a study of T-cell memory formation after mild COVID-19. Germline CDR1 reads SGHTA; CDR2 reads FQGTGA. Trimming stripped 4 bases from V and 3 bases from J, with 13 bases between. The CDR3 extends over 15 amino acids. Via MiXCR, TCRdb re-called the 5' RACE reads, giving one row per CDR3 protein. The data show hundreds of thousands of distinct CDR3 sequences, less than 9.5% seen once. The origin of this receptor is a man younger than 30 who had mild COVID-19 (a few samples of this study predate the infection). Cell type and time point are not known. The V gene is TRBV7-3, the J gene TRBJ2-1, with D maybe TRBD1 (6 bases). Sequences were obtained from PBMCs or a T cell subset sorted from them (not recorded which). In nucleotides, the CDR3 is TGTGCCAGCAGCTCCGACAGGAGTTACTACAATGAGCAGTTCTTC. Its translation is CASSSDRSYYNEQFF.